This T cell receptor beta chain was sequenced for a study of post-analysis software for immune sequencing data. Study in general: Patients with relapsing-remitting, secondary progressive and progressive-relapsing multiple sclerosis courses were all represented. General study points: Controls had lower frequencies than patients of five or six TRBV segments, which included TRBV5-6, TRBV5-1 and TRBV20-1. By F measure, strong co-clustering occurred among samples prepared in the same batch. Compared against controls, patients with multiple sclerosis displayed significantly lower normalized Chao1 diversity.

Unique molecular identifiers were carried by the TCR beta cDNA libraries. Some 500,000 cDNA molecules were obtained from approximately 1 to 10 million T cells. TCRdb itself ran the PCR reads through MiXCR, one entry per CDR3 protein. The sample includes approximately 630,000 distinct CDR3 sequences, 55% to 70% of them seen just once. As for this clonotype: Its specificity is unknown.

Germline-derived CDR1 and CDR2 are MNHEY and SVGEGT. CDR3 size: 19 residues. J lost 10 bases, V lost 0 bases, and 17 bases had no gene match. The J gene is TRBJ2-1, the V gene TRBV6-2 or TRBV6-3; the match to TRBD2 covers 11 bases. Sequencing was performed on blood. The TCR was taken from a girl between 2 and 10 years old with multiple sclerosis. The CDR3 protein is CASSYSGVGIAGGSQEQFF. CDR3 nucleotide sequence: TGTGCCAGCAGTTACTCGGGGGTCGGAATAGCGGGAGGGAGTCAAGAGCAGTTCTTC.